This T cell receptor beta chain was found in a study of vaccination and CD4 T cells after COVID-19. The Oncomine TCR Beta short-read assay was applied to DNA of cultured CD4+ T cells. TCRdb passed the PCR reads through MiXCR, listing each CDR3 protein once. Seen here are 7,500 to 9,500 distinct CDR3 sequences, 20% to 25% observed once, and the top ten hold roughly 9%. In regard to this clonotype: The antigen is not known. A read error may be the cause here, since a much bigger clone is one base away.

The CDR3 contains 17 residues. CDR1 is MNHEY, CDR2 SMNVEV, per germline (reference sequence). Treatment specified: roughly 11-day PBMC culture with coronavirus spike peptide pools or control peptides (ViraFEST assay). Sequenced here: CD4+ T cells from blood, cultured in vitro, sampled after SARS-CoV-2 vaccination. The receptor's source is a human donor who had recovered from COVID-19. The gene calls are TRBV27 and TRBJ2-7, with D tentatively TRBD2 (7 bases). DNA for the CDR3: TGTGCCAGCAGTTTATTAAAGGGGGGGCGGGGCCCCTACGGGCAGTACTTC. Amino acid sequence: CASSLLKGGRGPYGQYF.